This T cell receptor beta chain stems from a study of blood T cell repertoires in COVID-19. Across the study: Donors in the United States, Italy and Spain gave samples during acute or convalescent COVID-19. The analysed material was cDNA or gDNA that came from T cells, B-cell-depleted T cells, or PBMCs.

In the authors' methods: Amplified reference gene primers provided the basis for estimating nucleated cell counts. The protocol was immunoSEQ multiplex PCR, while the TCRdb copy is restricted to in-frame clones and leaves out a portion. V and J calls and clone size follow that table, whereas D and trimming were derived from the DNA. The sample includes some 130,000 clones, roughly two thirds seen only once; the top ten take approximately 2%. CDR3 length: 16 residues. Germline CDR1 and CDR2: KGHDR and SFDVKD. The junction had 7 bases not matched to a gene; V was cut back by 3 bases and J by 5 bases. The chain recombines TRBV24-1 with TRBJ2-1, with 9 nucleotides matching TRBD1. The source material was peripheral blood. This sequence was found in a woman aged 65 to 85 with acute or convalescent COVID-19. The CDR3, as DNA: TGTGCCACCAGTGATGCCCCCGGGACAGGGAACAATGAGCAGTTCTTC. Its translation: CATSDAPGTGNNEQFF.